This entry concerns a single T cell receptor beta chain. The antigen is not known. The entry originates in a study of early T cells in non-severe SARS-CoV-2 infection. Broader study findings: VDJdb-based annotation leaned toward anti-spike CD8 responses and missed private and CD4 specificities.

Researchers attached unique molecular identifiers to individual cDNA molecules. TCRdb re-derived calls from the 5' RACE reads in MiXCR, one entry per CDR3 protein. Among around 84,000 distinct CDR3 sequences listed, 14% were seen once. Germline CDR1 SGHTA, CDR2 FQGNSA. The CDR3 has 16 amino acids. Deletions cut 5 bases from V and 2 bases from J, with 16 bases between. The sequenced sample was whole blood. The chain has TRBV7-2 and TRBJ2-1; a possible D gene is TRBD2 (5 bases). The sequence came from an adult who was a healthcare worker with PCR-confirmed SARS-CoV-2 infection or an uninfected control (not recorded which). The CDR3 loop is CASSPIGLQTYNEQFF. In DNA, the CDR3 is TGTGCCAGCAGCCCCATCGGACTCCAAACCTACAATGAGCAGTTCTTC.